Described below is a single T cell receptor beta chain sequence and its context. The CDR3 consists of 15 residues. Germline V gives CDR1 GTSNPN, CDR2 SVGIG (reference sequence). Trimming took 7 bases from V and 2 from J; bases not matched to a gene: 8. The sample belongs to a study of cytotoxic CD8 clonotypes in ibrutinib-treated CLL. Produced via immunoSEQ multiplex PCR; TCRdb's table is partial and in-frame only. There are around 200,000 clones in the sample; roughly 77% occur only once, and more than 4.5% lies in the top ten. The clonotype originates from a human donor with chronic lymphocytic leukemia. This rearrangement joins TRBV30 to TRBJ1-5; 10 bases are shared with TRBD1. The sequences come from PBMCs, collected after 12 months of ibrutinib treatment. The CDR3 spells CAYRQGALGNQPQHF. CDR3 nucleotide sequence: TGTGCCTACCGACAGGGGGCGCTGGGCAATCAGCCCCAGCATTTT. Variable domain in full (rest from reference TRBV30 and TRBJ1-5): SQTIHQWPATLVQPVGSPLSLECTVEGTSNPNLYWYRQAAGRGLQLLFYSVGIGQISSEVPQNLSASRPQDRQFILSSKKLLLSDSGFYLCAYRQGALGNQPQHFGDGTRLSIL.